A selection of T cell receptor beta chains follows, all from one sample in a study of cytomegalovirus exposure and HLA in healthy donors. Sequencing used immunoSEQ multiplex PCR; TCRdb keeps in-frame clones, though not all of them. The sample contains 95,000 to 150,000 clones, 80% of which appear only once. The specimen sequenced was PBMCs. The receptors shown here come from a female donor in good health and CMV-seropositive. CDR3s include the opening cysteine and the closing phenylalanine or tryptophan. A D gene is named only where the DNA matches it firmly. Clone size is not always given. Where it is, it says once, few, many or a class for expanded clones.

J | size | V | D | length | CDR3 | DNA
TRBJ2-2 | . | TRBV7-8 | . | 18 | CASSPKRSGGAGTGELFF | TGTGCCAGCAGCCCGAAGAGATCGGGGGGCGCGGGAACCGGGGAGCTGTTTTTT
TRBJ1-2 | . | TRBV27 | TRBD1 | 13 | CASRDTGDDGYTF | TGTGCCAGCAGGGATACAGGGGACGATGGCTACACCTTC
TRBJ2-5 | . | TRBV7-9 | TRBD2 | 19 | CASSVPKQSSGGAGETQYF | TGTGCCAGCAGCGTTCCAAAACAATCTAGCGGGGGGGCCGGGGAGACCCAGTACTTC
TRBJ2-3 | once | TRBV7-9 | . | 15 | CASSLAEGVTDTQYF | TGTGCCAGCAGCTTAGCGGAGGGAGTCACAGATACGCAGTATTTT
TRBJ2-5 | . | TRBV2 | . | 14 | CASRSSGGRETQYF | TGTGCCAGCAGATCTTCCGGAGGTCGGGAGACCCAGTACTTC
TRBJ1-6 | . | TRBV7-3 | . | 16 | CASSLHSGGTNSPLHF | TGTGCCAGCAGTCTTCATTCGGGAGGAACTAATTCACCCCTCCACTTT
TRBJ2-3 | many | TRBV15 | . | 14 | CATTLGASTDTQYF | TGTGCCACCACCTTAGGGGCTAGCACAGATACGCAGTATTTT
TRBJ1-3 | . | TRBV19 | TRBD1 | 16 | CASSPRRDRAGNTIYF | TGTGCCAGTAGTCCGAGGAGGGACAGGGCTGGAAACACCATATATTTT
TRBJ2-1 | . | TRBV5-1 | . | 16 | CASSQPELASYNEQFF | TGCGCCAGCAGCCAACCGGAGCTAGCTTCCTACAATGAGCAGTTCTTC
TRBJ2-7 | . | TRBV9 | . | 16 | CASSPKVETPIYEQYF | TGTGCCAGCAGCCCCAAGGTCGAGACTCCTATCTACGAGCAGTACTTC
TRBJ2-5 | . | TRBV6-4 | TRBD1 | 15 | CASSSLDRGQETQYF | TGTGCCAGCAGTAGCCTGGACAGGGGCCAAGAGACCCAGTACTTC
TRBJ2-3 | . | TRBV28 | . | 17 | CASSLYLLPRSYDTQYF | TGTGCCAGCAGTTTATATCTACTCCCGAGATCCTACGATACGCAGTATTTT
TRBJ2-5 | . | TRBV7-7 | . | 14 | CASTDEHLGETQYF | TGTGCCAGCACCGATGAACATCTTGGTGAGACCCAGTACTTC
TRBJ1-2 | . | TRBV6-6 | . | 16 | CASSYTAPGRRNGYTF | TGTGCCAGCAGTTACACGGCGCCAGGGAGGAGGAATGGCTACACCTTC
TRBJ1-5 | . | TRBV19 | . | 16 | CASSIPNPRGGQPQHF | TGTGCCAGTAGTATCCCAAACCCCAGGGGCGGTCAGCCCCAGCATTTT
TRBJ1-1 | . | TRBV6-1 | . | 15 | CASSESGGGFTEAFF | TGTGCCAGCAGTGAATCGGGGGGAGGTTTCACTGAAGCTTTCTTT
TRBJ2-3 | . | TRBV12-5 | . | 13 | CASGLDQGDTQYF | TGTGCTAGTGGTTTGGATCAGGGAGATACGCAGTATTTT